A selection of T cell receptor beta chains follows, all from one sample in a study of cytomegalovirus exposure and HLA in healthy donors. The protocol was immunoSEQ multiplex PCR, while the TCRdb copy is restricted to in-frame clones and leaves out a portion. This sample has roughly 110,000 clones, with roughly 80% found just once. The specimen was PBMCs. The receptors were gathered from a man aged 30 to 39 in good health and CMV-seronegative. Both conserved end residues are part of each CDR3. D genes are given only for firm matches. Clone size is shown for a subset of rows, as once, few, many or a class of expanded clone.

NA TRBJ1-5 TRBV7-2 TRBD1 TGTGCCAGCAGCACTACAGGGGTAAGCAATCAGCCCCAGCATTTT CASSTTGVSNQPQHF
NA TRBJ1-5 TRBV28 NA TGTGCCAGCAGACCCGCCGAGCGACCCGCCGGGATCCGATTGAGGCATTTT CASRPAERPAGIRLRHF
NA TRBJ2-7 TRBV30 NA TGTGCCCGCGCGGGCGGAGACGAGCAGTACTTC CARAGGDEQYF
NA TRBJ2-7 TRBV29-1 TRBD2 TGCAGCGTTGCGGCTAGCGGGGACTCCTACGAGCAGTACTTC CSVAASGDSYEQYF
NA TRBJ2-5 TRBV6-5 NA TGTGCCAGCAGTTACTCGGGGGCGGGAGCAGAGACCCAGTACTTC CASSYSGAGAETQYF
NA TRBJ1-4 TRBV4-1 NA TGCGCCTCCCGGGACTTTGATTATGAAAAACTGTTTTTT CASRDFDYEKLFF
NA TRBJ2-6 TRBV2 NA TGTGCCAGCAGTGACCCAGGTTTAAGCTCTGGGGCCAACGTCCTGACTTTC CASSDPGLSSGANVLTF
NA TRBJ2-1 TRBV6-5 NA TGTGCCAGCACTCCAGGAGGGAGCTCCTACAATGAGCAGTTCTTC CASTPGGSSYNEQFF
NA TRBJ1-5 TRBV27 NA TGTGCCAGCAGTTTTACAGGAAATCAGCCCCAGCATTTT CASSFTGNQPQHF
NA TRBJ2-7 TRBV5-1 TRBD1 TGCGCCAGCCGTTACCGGGACAGGGGCAACGAGCAGTACTTC CASRYRDRGNEQYF
once TRBJ1-2 TRBV5-1 TRBD1 TGCGCCAGCAGCCGGCCCGGGACAGGGGGAAATGGCTACACCTTC CASSRPGTGGNGYTF
NA TRBJ1-2 TRBV4-1 NA TGCGCCAGCAGCCAAGGGGCCGGTGATAGCTACACCTTC CASSQGAGDSYTF
NA TRBJ2-7 TRBV18 NA TGTGCCAGCTCACCACCCATCAGAGGCTACGAGCAGTACTTC CASSPPIRGYEQYF
NA TRBJ2-7 TRBV6-5 TRBD2 TGTGCCAGCAGCAACAGGGCGGGAGGCTCCTACGAGCAGTACTTC CASSNRAGGSYEQYF
once TRBJ2-7 TRBV30 TRBD1 TGTGCCTGGAACAAAGCTACTCCGGGACAGGGTTCCCACGAGCAGTACTTC CAWNKATPGQGSHEQYF
NA TRBJ1-2 TRBV6-6 TRBD1 TGTGCCAGCAGTCCGACAGGGGGACAATTTGGCTACACCTTC CASSPTGGQFGYTF
NA TRBJ1-5 TRBV11-2 NA TGTGCCAGCAGCTTAAACGGACAGAGCAATCAGCCCCAGCATTTT CASSLNGQSNQPQHF
NA TRBJ2-7 TRBV7-9 TRBD1 TGTGCCAGCAGCCCGACAGGGGCCTACGAGCAGTACTTC CASSPTGAYEQYF
NA TRBJ2-7 TRBV28 TRBD2 TGTGCCAGCAGTTCGCGGGAGGCTTACGAGCAGTACTTC CASSSREAYEQYF
NA TRBJ2-1 TRBV10-1 TRBD2 TGCGCCAGCAGTGAGTCCCGGGGGGGGTACAATGAGCAGTTCTTC CASSESRGGYNEQFF
NA TRBJ2-5 TRBV5-1 NA TGCGCCAGCAGCACAGGGTCCTGGGAGACCCAGTACTTC CASSTGSWETQYF
NA TRBJ2-5 TRBV7-9 NA TGTGCCAGCAGCTTAACGGGAGACTGGGAAGAGACCCAGTACTTC CASSLTGDWEETQYF